The source of this T cell receptor beta chain is a study of CD8 T cells in ankylosing spondylitis. The study's findings and limits: Seemingly distinctive of ankylosing spondylitis blood was a TCR beta motif formed by eight highly homologous variants. Clones linked to disease, bearing a CD8+ phenotype, were relatively rare in peripheral blood. Reportedly, significant enrichment of disease-linked clones occurred in matched ankylosing spondylitis synovial fluid.

Quantitative 5'-RACE with molecular barcodes generated TCR beta libraries. TCRdb passed the 5' RACE reads through MiXCR, listing each CDR3 protein once. The table has about 300,000 distinct CDR3 sequences, 9.5% to 13% seen once. To note about this clonotype: Its antigen is unknown. One end of the junction is discordant with germline, which a read error may explain.

There are 17 residues in the CDR3. Germline V gene sequence: CDR1 SSHAT, CDR2 FNYEAQ (reference sequence). The sequenced sample consisted of blood, either unsorted or a sorted T cell fraction (not recorded which). This rearrangement joins TRBV7-7 to TRBJ2-5; D call uncertain. The TCR sequence derives from a female donor with ankylosing spondylitis or in good health (not recorded which). CDR3 protein: CASSLYHDADDQETQYF. CDR3 in DNA: TGTGCTAGCAGCTTATATCACGATGCAGACGATCAAGAGACCCAGTACTTC.